Sequencing of this T cell receptor beta chain was carried out in a study of cytomegalovirus exposure and HLA in healthy donors. Vbeta (60) and Jbeta (13) primers were used in the PCR. Produced via immunoSEQ multiplex PCR; TCRdb's table is partial and in-frame only. Of 100,000 to 150,000 clones in the sample, roughly 82% were seen once. J was trimmed by 1 base and V by 3 bases; bases with no gene match: 3. The CDR3 is 16 amino acids. CDR1 and CDR2 from the germline V gene are SGHAT and FQNNGV. This clonotype was obtained from a male donor in good health and CMV-seropositive. V gene TRBV11-2 combines with J gene TRBJ2-7, with TRBD2 matching 13 bases. Sequenced: PBMCs. CDR3 coding DNA: TGTGCCAGCAGCTTCAGACTAGCGGGGGGTTCCTACGAGCAGTACTTC. Translating it yields CASSFRLAGGSYEQYF.